This is a list of T cell receptor beta chains from one sample in a study of T cell repertoires in cytomegalovirus infection. TCRdb re-called the reads through MiXCR, storing one row per CDR3 protein. The sample holds about 400,000 distinct CDR3 sequences, approximately 18% seen once. The material sequenced was PBMCs. All receptors derive from a human donor in good health (CMV status not recorded). Some clones in this sample may be carry-over from other donors' samples. The CDR3 runs from the conserved cysteine through the conserved F or W. The D gene is left open where the match is weak. Some rows mark clone size as missing; the rest say once, few, many or name a class of expanded clone.

v_gene: TRBV28
abundance: many
d_gene: TRBD1
j_gene: TRBJ1-5
CDR3nt: TGTGCCAGCATTATAGACAGGGGCCAGCCCCAGCATTTT
CDR3aa: CASIIDRGQPQHF

v_gene: TRBV5-4
abundance: NA
d_gene: TRBD1
j_gene: TRBJ2-3
CDR3nt: TGTGCCAGCAGCTCGAAAGCCGGGACAGGGGGGACAGATACGCAGTATTTT
CDR3aa: CASSSKAGTGGTDTQYF

v_gene: TRBV2
abundance: NA
d_gene: TRBD1
j_gene: TRBJ1-1
CDR3nt: TGTGCCAGCAGCGACCAGGGGGCAATATACACTGAAGCTTTCTTT
CDR3aa: CASSDQGAIYTEAFF

v_gene: TRBV5-1
abundance: NA
d_gene: NA
j_gene: TRBJ1-5
CDR3nt: TGCGCCAGCAGGAGTAGGGATGATCAGCCCCAGCATTTT
CDR3aa: CASRSRDDQPQHF

v_gene: TRBV5-1
abundance: NA
d_gene: NA
j_gene: TRBJ2-3
CDR3nt: TGCGCCAGCAGCTCTGAACCCCCAGATACGCAGTATTTT
CDR3aa: CASSSEPPDTQYF

v_gene: TRBV7-8
abundance: many
d_gene: TRBD2
j_gene: TRBJ2-5
CDR3nt: TGTGCCAGCAGCTCCTACGGGGGGATCCAAGAGACCCAGTACTTC
CDR3aa: CASSSYGGIQETQYF

v_gene: TRBV12-3/TRBV12-4
abundance: NA
d_gene: NA
j_gene: TRBJ1-2
CDR3nt: TGTGCCAGCAGCCAATCTCGACCATATGGCTACACCTTC
CDR3aa: CASSQSRPYGYTF

v_gene: TRBV19
abundance: NA
d_gene: NA
j_gene: TRBJ2-7
CDR3nt: TGTGCCAGTACCAAATTTCCAGGGTTCGAGCAGTACTTC
CDR3aa: CASTKFPGFEQYF

v_gene: TRBV10-3
abundance: NA
d_gene: TRBD1
j_gene: TRBJ2-7
CDR3nt: TGTGCCATCAGTGCATTGACAGGGTCGGACGAGCAGTACTTC
CDR3aa: CAISALTGSDEQYF

v_gene: TRBV11-2
abundance: NA
d_gene: NA
j_gene: TRBJ2-1
CDR3nt: TGTACCAGCAGCTACTCGAGGGGGATGATCTACAATGAGCAGTTCTTC
CDR3aa: CTSSYSRGMIYNEQFF

v_gene: TRBV12-3/TRBV12-4
abundance: many
d_gene: TRBD2
j_gene: TRBJ2-7
CDR3nt: TGTGCCAGCAGGAGGACTAGCGGGGGCCGCCTGTACTTC
CDR3aa: CASRRTSGGRLYF

v_gene: TRBV5-5
abundance: NA
d_gene: TRBD2
j_gene: TRBJ2-1
CDR3nt: TGTGCCAGCAGCCTACTAGCGGGGGGCCTATTTGAGCAGTTCTTC
CDR3aa: CASSLLAGGLFEQFF

v_gene: TRBV28
abundance: few
d_gene: NA
j_gene: TRBJ2-1
CDR3nt: TGTGCCAGCAGCTCTAACAGGGCTGAGCAGTTCTTC
CDR3aa: CASSSNRAEQFF

v_gene: TRBV9
abundance: NA
d_gene: NA
j_gene: TRBJ2-3
CDR3nt: TGTGCCAGCAGCGTAGGGGGCCCGGGACTTCGGGACCGGGATACGCAGTATTTT
CDR3aa: CASSVGGPGLRDRDTQYF

v_gene: TRBV4-1
abundance: few
d_gene: NA
j_gene: TRBJ1-5
CDR3nt: TGCGCCAGCAGCCCCTACAAGGGACAGCCCCAGCATTTT
CDR3aa: CASSPYKGQPQHF

v_gene: TRBV7-8
abundance: many
d_gene: NA
j_gene: TRBJ1-1
CDR3nt: TGTGCCAGCAGCTCCCAGATATTTAACACTGAAGCTTTCTTT
CDR3aa: CASSSQIFNTEAFF

v_gene: TRBV6-1
abundance: few
d_gene: NA
j_gene: TRBJ2-3
CDR3nt: TGTGCCAGCAGTACCACCGGCGGTAGCACAGATACGCAGTATTTT
CDR3aa: CASSTTGGSTDTQYF

v_gene: TRBV6-5
abundance: NA
d_gene: NA
j_gene: TRBJ1-1
CDR3nt: TGTGCCAGCAGTCCCCTTACCCCCACTGAAGCTTTCTTT
CDR3aa: CASSPLTPTEAFF

v_gene: TRBV28
abundance: many
d_gene: NA
j_gene: TRBJ1-5
CDR3nt: TGTGCCAGCAGTTATATGGAGGGCCCCAATCAGCCCCAGCATTTT
CDR3aa: CASSYMEGPNQPQHF

v_gene: TRBV16
abundance: few
d_gene: TRBD1
j_gene: TRBJ1-1
CDR3nt: TGTGCCAGCAGCCCTGGGACAGTAGAAGCTTTCTTT
CDR3aa: CASSPGTVEAFF

v_gene: TRBV4-3
abundance: few
d_gene: TRBD2
j_gene: TRBJ2-3
CDR3nt: TGCGCCAGCAGCCAAGAGTTGGGACTAGCGGATTTCACAGATACGCAGTATTTT
CDR3aa: CASSQELGLADFTDTQYF

v_gene: TRBV2
abundance: few
d_gene: NA
j_gene: TRBJ2-3
CDR3nt: TGTGCCAGCAGTCCAGGAAGGGGCGGCACGCATACGCAGTATTTT
CDR3aa: CASSPGRGGTHTQYF

v_gene: TRBV27
abundance: once
d_gene: NA
j_gene: TRBJ1-4
CDR3nt: TGTGCCAGCAGACTCGCAGGGGTAACTAATGAAAAACTGTTTTTT
CDR3aa: CASRLAGVTNEKLFF

v_gene: TRBV10-3
abundance: NA
d_gene: TRBD2
j_gene: TRBJ2-1
CDR3nt: TGTGCCACCCATAGCGGGAGGGCCTATGAGCAGTTCTTC
CDR3aa: CATHSGRAYEQFF

v_gene: TRBV19
abundance: NA
d_gene: NA
j_gene: TRBJ1-2
CDR3nt: TGTGCCAGTAGTCAGGGTCCCTCCACCTATGGCTACACCTTC
CDR3aa: CASSQGPSTYGYTF

v_gene: TRBV28
abundance: few
d_gene: TRBD1
j_gene: TRBJ1-4
CDR3nt: TGTGCCAGCAGTCTTACAGGGGGCTTTGAAAAACTGTTTTTT
CDR3aa: CASSLTGGFEKLFF

v_gene: TRBV28
abundance: few
d_gene: TRBD1
j_gene: TRBJ1-2
CDR3nt: TGTGCCAGCAGTTTATCGGGACAGGGTAAAGGCTACACCTTC
CDR3aa: CASSLSGQGKGYTF

v_gene: TRBV12-3/TRBV12-4
abundance: many
d_gene: TRBD1
j_gene: TRBJ1-6
CDR3nt: TGTGCCAGCAGAATGTGGACAGGGTCGAGTAATTCACCCCTCCACTTT
CDR3aa: CASRMWTGSSNSPLHF

v_gene: TRBV4-3
abundance: NA
d_gene: NA
j_gene: TRBJ2-5
CDR3nt: TGCGCCAGCAGCCAAGATCGTTGGGAGACCCAGTACTTC
CDR3aa: CASSQDRWETQYF

v_gene: TRBV7-8
abundance: many
d_gene: NA
j_gene: TRBJ1-1
CDR3nt: TGTGCCAGCAGCTTCGGAGAGGGGAACACTGAAGCTTTCTTT
CDR3aa: CASSFGEGNTEAFF

v_gene: TRBV27
abundance: NA
d_gene: TRBD1
j_gene: TRBJ2-1
CDR3nt: TGTGCCAGCAGTTTACAGGGGGCGAGGGGCAATGAGCAGTTCTTC
CDR3aa: CASSLQGARGNEQFF

v_gene: TRBV20-1
abundance: NA
d_gene: NA
j_gene: TRBJ2-3
CDR3nt: TGCAGTGCTTACCCTGGCTCGGGGACAGATACGCAGTATTTT
CDR3aa: CSAYPGSGTDTQYF